The 26 T cell receptor beta chains below were found in one sample sequenced in a study of blood T cells in healthy people across ages. Alongside a J-beta primer mix, a sample-barcoded 5' primer served in a second PCR lasting about 6 to 12 cycles. TCRdb re-called the 5' RACE reads with MiXCR, one entry per CDR3 protein. The sample has around 870,000 distinct CDR3 sequences; about 30% are singletons. Sequenced: blood. These receptors came from a woman older than 75 in good health.

This clonotype was picked up many times. The chain recombines TRBV7-2 with TRBJ2-3; 8 bases fit TRBD2. The CDR3 loop spans 16 amino acids. Germline trimming cut 5 bases from V and 3 bases from J; bases unmatched to any gene: 10. Germline CDR1 reads SGHTA; CDR2 reads FQGNSA. In nucleotides, the CDR3 is TGTGCCAGCAGCCCCCAAGGTAGCGGGGCTACAGATACGCAGTATTTT. Translated, it gives CASSPQGSGATDTQYF. Looking up the rest from reference TRBV7-2 and TRBJ2-3 gives the full variable domain: GAGVSQSPSNKVTEKGKDVELRCDPISGHTALYWYRQSLGQGLEFLIYFQGNSAPDKSGLPSDRFSAERTGGSVSTLTIQRTQQEDSAVYLCASSPQGSGATDTQYFGPGTRLTVL.

DNA of the CDR3: TGCGCCAGCAGTGATAAGACAGCCGAGGGGGATACGCAGTATTTT. Translated: CASSDKTAEGDTQYF. This chain joins TRBV10-1 and TRBJ2-3; the D call may be TRBD1 or TRBD2 (5 bases each). Germline CDR1 and CDR2: WNHNN and SYGVQD (reference sequence). V dropped 3 bases and J dropped 6 bases, with 16 bases sitting between them. CDR3 size: 15 residues.

The chain couples TRBV7-8 to TRBJ2-7; TRBD1 is a possible D gene (5 bases). Looked up from germline, CDR1 is SGHVS and CDR2 is FQNEAQ. The CDR3 covers 15 residues. Trimming left V 0 bases short and J 4 bases short, with 13 bases between. The CDR3 loop reads CASSLAMQGGYEQYF. CDR3 sequence (DNA): TGTGCCAGCAGCTTAGCGATGCAGGGTGGATACGAGCAGTACTTC. Full variable domain (outside the CDR3, taken from reference TRBV7-8 and TRBJ2-7): GAGVSQSPRYKVAKRGQDVALRCDPISGHVSLFWYQQALGQGPEFLTYFQNEAQLDKSGLPSDRFFAERPEGSVSTLKIQRTQQEDSAVYLCASSLAMQGGYEQYFGPGTRLTVT.

As to this clonotype: This could be a read error, since a much larger clone is one nucleotide away. The chain couples TRBV10-3 to TRBJ1-1, with 8 bases fitting TRBD1. CDR3 length equals 14 residues. The germline gives CDR1 ENHRY, CDR2 SYGVKD. The CDR3 is CAISVGQDYTEDFF. DNA for the CDR3: TGTGCCATCAGTGTGGGACAGGACTACACTGAAGATTTCTTT.

This clonotype was counted only a few times. The CDR3 nucleotides are TGTGCCAGCAGCTTGGCCCCGGGACAGGGATTCATTCAGTACTTC. Encoded protein: CASSLAPGQGFIQYF. This chain uses TRBV5-8 with TRBJ2-4; TRBD1 matches at 9 bases. The CDR3 has 15 residues. V shed 0 bases and J 9 bases; nucleotides not matched to a gene: 7. The V gene's germline CDR1 is SGHTS and CDR2 YDEGEE.

Ten or more counts support this clonotype. This sequence joins TRBV12-3 or TRBV12-4 and TRBJ2-4, with D unclear. Trimming removed 6 bases at V and 3 bases at J, with 6 bases between. The CDR3 spans 12 residues. Here the CDR3 DNA reads TGTGCCAGCAGCCGTTACAAAAACATTCAGTACTTC. As protein: CASSRYKNIQYF.

This clonotype came up many times. The chain couples TRBV4-1 to TRBJ1-4; D remains unclear. V lost 0 bases and J lost 6, with 14 bases in between. CDR1 and CDR2 (germline): MGHRA, YSYEKL. There are 16 residues in the CDR3. The chain's CDR3 is CASSQDERRPDEKLFF. CDR3 nucleotides: TGCGCCAGCAGCCAAGATGAGAGACGGCCGGATGAAAAACTGTTTTTT.

V gene TRBV30 combines with J gene TRBJ1-2; the match to TRBD1 covers 8 bases. The J segment lost 7 bases and the V segment lost 5 bases, leaving 12 bases of the junction unmatched. The germline V gene has CDR1 GTSNPN and CDR2 SVGIG (reference sequence). This CDR3 is built from 14 residues. In DNA form, the CDR3 reads TGTGCCTGGGCCGACAGGGGACCATTAAGTGGCTACACCTTC. It specifies CAWADRGPLSGYTF. The full variable domain, with the rest looked up from reference TRBV30 and TRBJ1-2, is SQTIHQWPATLVQPVGSPLSLECTVEGTSNPNLYWYRQAAGRGLQLLFYSVGIGQISSEVPQNLSASRPQDRQFILSSKKLLLSDSGFYLCAWADRGPLSGYTFGSGTRLTVV.

This clonotype was found a few times. The rearrangement uses TRBV20-1 and TRBJ2-7; D perhaps matches TRBD2 (6 bases). Germline V CDR1 and CDR2: DFQATT, SNEGSKA (reference sequence). CDR3 length: 11 amino acids. Trimming took 3 bases from V and 10 from J, leaving 13 bases between them. The CDR3 coding sequence is TGCAGTGCTAGCGGGGGTTACCTCCAGTACTTC. The encoded protein is CSASGGYLQYF.

The J gene is TRBJ1-4, the V gene TRBV5-1; no firm D call. This CDR3 comprises 15 residues. V lost 3 bases and J lost 0, with 9 bases in between. Germline assignment: CDR1 SGHRS and CDR2 YFSETQ. CDR3 nucleotide sequence: TGCGCCAGCAGCTGGAGGAGTACAACTAATGAAAAACTGTTTTTT. Translating it yields CASSWRSTTNEKLFF.

The chain uses TRBV20-1 and TRBJ1-2; D remains ambiguous. The CDR3 is made up of 15 amino acids. The V and J ends lost 0 bases and 4 bases respectively, with 15 bases between them. Germline CDR1 DFQATT, CDR2 SNEGSKA (reference sequence). In nucleotides, the CDR3 is TGCAGTGCTAGAGATGTACAGCCCAGTAGCTATGGCTACACCTTC. It yields the protein CSARDVQPSSYGYTF.

The sample holds a few counts of this clonotype. Relative to the germline gene, one junction end is altered; a read error may explain this. This sequence joins TRBV7-9 and TRBJ1-5, with 7 bases matching TRBD1. The CDR3 sequence is 14 residues long. Germline V gives CDR1 SEHNR, CDR2 FQNEAQ (reference sequence). The CDR3 DNA follows: TGTGCCAGCAGCTTCACAGGGGTTGGTCAGCCCCGGCATTTT. It codes for CASSFTGVGQPRHF.

There are many counts of this clonotype. V gene TRBV3-1 combines with J gene TRBJ2-7; the match to TRBD1 covers 9 bases. This CDR3 region has 15 residues. V was clipped by 3 bases and J by 4 bases; unmatched bases: 7. Germline CDR1 LGHDT, CDR2 YNNKEL (reference sequence). CDR3 DNA: TGTGCCAGCAGCCAGACCGGGACAGGGAAATACGAGCAGTACTTC. Encoded protein: CASSQTGTGKYEQYF.

The V gene is TRBV12-3 or TRBV12-4, the J gene TRBJ1-2; D uncertain. V was trimmed by 6 bases and J by 5 bases, leaving 16 bases between them. The CDR3 has 14 residues. The CDR3 sequence is CASRPSLGTYGYTF. CDR3 sequence (DNA): TGTGCCAGCAGACCAAGTTTGGGAACATATGGCTACACCTTC.

There are many counts of this clonotype. This chain joins TRBV12-3 or TRBV12-4 and TRBJ1-2, with D perhaps TRBD1 (6 bases). The CDR3 is 14 residues long. Trimming removed 5 bases at V and 3 bases at J, with 13 bases between. This CDR3 reads CASSEGRGYYGYTF. For the CDR3, the DNA is TGTGCCAGCAGTGAGGGCAGGGGCTACTATGGCTACACCTTC.

This clonotype was picked up many times. J is TRBJ1-1 and V is TRBV7-2; D call uncertain. Germline V gives CDR1 SGHTA, CDR2 FQGNSA. V gave up 1 base and J gave up 1 base, with 7 bases separating them. This CDR3 has 14 residues. CDR3 in DNA: TGTGCCAGCAGCTTAGGCGACAAGAACACTGAAGCTTTCTTT. Its protein is CASSLGDKNTEAFF.

This clonotype was detected many times. The chain recombines TRBV6-1 with TRBJ2-1; D is perhaps TRBD1 (6 bases). V gave up 7 bases and J gave up 5 bases, with 12 bases separating them. There are 13 residues in the CDR3. Germline CDR1 MNHNS, CDR2 SASEGT. The CDR3 spells CASTRTADNEQFF. Here the CDR3 DNA reads TGTGCCAGCACACGGACAGCAGACAATGAGCAGTTCTTC.

This chain connects TRBV7-6 to TRBJ2-7, with 9 bases that match TRBD1. V trimming: 1 base; J trimming: 8 bases; junction bases outside the gene matches: 3. The CDR3 is 13 residues long. Germline V CDR1 and CDR2: SGHVS, FNYEAQ. The CDR3 DNA sequence: TGTGCCAGCAGCTTAGAGGGACAGGGTAAGCAGTACTTC. Its protein product is CASSLEGQGKQYF.

V is TRBV19 and J is TRBJ2-5; TRBD2 agrees at 9 bases. Germline lookup yields CDR1 LNHDA and CDR2 SQIVND (reference sequence). The trim removed 3 bases at V and 6 bases at J, leaving 11 bases unmatched. The CDR3 is made up of 16 amino acids. CDR3 bases: TGTGCCAGTAGTATCGCGGGAGGGGAGCCCCGGCAGACCCAGTACTTC. Its protein is CASSIAGGEPRQTQYF. The entire variable domain, with the rest obtained from reference TRBV19 and TRBJ2-5, is as follows: DGGITQSPKYLFRKEGQNVTLSCEQNLNHDAMYWYRQDPGQGLRLIYYSQIVNDFQKGDIAEGYSVSREKKESFPLTVTSAQKNPTAFYLCASSIAGGEPRQTQYFGPGTRLLVL.

This clonotype showed up just once. The chain joins TRBV28 to TRBJ2-7, with D tentatively TRBD2 (6 bases). V shed 3 bases and J shed 3 bases, with 12 bases lying between them. Germline CDR1 is MDHEN and CDR2 is SYDVKM. The CDR3 is made up of 14 amino acids. The CDR3 is CASSFSGVNYEQYF. The CDR3 DNA reads as TGTGCCAGCAGTTTTTCGGGGGTGAACTACGAGCAGTACTTC.

The gene calls are TRBV11-2 and TRBJ1-1; D gene uncertain. The CDR3 is 18 residues long. Germline values: CDR1 SGHAT, CDR2 FQNNGV. V was pared by 1 base and J by 2 bases, with 20 bases between. The chain's CDR3 is CASSLVLGSQTLNTEAFF. The CDR3 DNA reads as TGTGCCAGCAGCTTAGTCTTGGGTTCGCAAACTCTAAACACTGAAGCTTTCTTT. The whole variable domain, remainder taken from reference TRBV11-2 and TRBJ1-1, is EAGVAQSPRYKIIEKRQSVAFWCNPISGHATLYWYQQILGQGPKLLIQFQNNGVVDDSQLPKDRFSAERLKGVDSTLKIQPAKLEDSAVYLCASSLVLGSQTLNTEAFFGQGTRLTVV.

The rearrangement joins TRBV7-2 to TRBJ1-3; 10 bases match TRBD1. The germline V gene has CDR1 SGHTA and CDR2 FQGNSA. The V segment lost 6 bases and the J segment 3 bases; nucleotides outside the gene matches: 5. The CDR3 has 15 residues. Written as DNA, the CDR3 is TGTGCCAGCAGTCGCCGGGACAGGGGTGGAAACACCATATATTTT. Amino acid sequence: CASSRRDRGGNTIYF.

The chain combines TRBV30 with TRBJ2-2, with 9 bases fitting TRBD1. The germline gives CDR1 GTSNPN, CDR2 SVGIG (reference sequence). The V gene end was trimmed by 4 bases and the J gene end by 4 bases; junction bases not matched to a gene: 4. This CDR3 contains 14 residues. For the CDR3, the DNA is TGTGCCTGGAACAGGGGGCTCGGCACCGGGGAGCTGTTTTTT. It translates to CAWNRGLGTGELFF.

This clonotype was counted only a few times. A much larger clone differs from this one at a single base, so this may be a read error. The chain joins TRBV15 to TRBJ2-1, with D possibly TRBD2 on 7 matching bases. The end of the DNA fits TRBJ2-7 better, so the J call may be wrong. The CDR3 has 15 residues. The V gene's germline CDR1 is LNHNV and CDR2 YYDKDF (reference sequence). The CDR3 spells CATSDGRGAYNEQYF. The CDR3 DNA reads as TGTGCCACCAGTGATGGGAGGGGGGCCTACAATGAGCAGTACTTC.

As for this clonotype: One end of the junction does not line up with germline, which may come from a read error. The chain joins TRBV7-2 to TRBJ2-5, with TRBD2 matching over 10 bases. This CDR3 is built from 18 residues. Germline V gene sequence: CDR1 SGHTA, CDR2 FQGNSA. The CDR3 spells CASNLTVLLAGSQETQYF. CDR3 nucleotide sequence: TGTGCCAGCAACTTAACCGTATTACTAGCGGGATCTCAAGAGACCCAGTACTTC.

This clonotype was picked up many times. The chain links TRBV20-1 to TRBJ2-7; D is unresolved. CDR3 size: 15 residues. Germline V gene sequence: CDR1 DFQATT, CDR2 SNEGSKA (reference sequence). Trimming took 5 bases from V and 6 from J, leaving 23 bases between them. CDR3 nucleotide sequence: TGCAGTGCTGTTTTTGTGGTCCGGAGCTATTTCGAGCAGTACTTC. Protein: CSAVFVVRSYFEQYF.